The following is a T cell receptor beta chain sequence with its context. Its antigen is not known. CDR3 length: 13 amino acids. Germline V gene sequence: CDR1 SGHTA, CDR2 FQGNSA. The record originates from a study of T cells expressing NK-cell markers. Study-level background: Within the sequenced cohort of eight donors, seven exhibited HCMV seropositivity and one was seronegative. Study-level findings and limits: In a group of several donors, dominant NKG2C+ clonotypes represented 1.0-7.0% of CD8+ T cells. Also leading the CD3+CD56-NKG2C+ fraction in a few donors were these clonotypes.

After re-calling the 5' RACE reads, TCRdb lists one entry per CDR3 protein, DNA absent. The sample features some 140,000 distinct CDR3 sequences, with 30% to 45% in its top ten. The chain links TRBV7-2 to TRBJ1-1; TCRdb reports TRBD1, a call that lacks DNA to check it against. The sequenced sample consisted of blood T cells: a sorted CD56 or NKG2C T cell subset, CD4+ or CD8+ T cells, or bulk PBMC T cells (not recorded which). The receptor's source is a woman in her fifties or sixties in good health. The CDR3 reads CASGTPGNTEAFF.